This TCR beta chain was captured by sequencing in a study of T-cell memory formation after mild COVID-19 (dated by TCRdb to about 2021). The study in broad terms: TCR sequence clusters from the two donors were largely donor specific. T-cell clones expanding and contracting after mild COVID-19 in two donors were tracked by longitudinal TCRalpha and TCRbeta repertoire sequencing. The cohort was made up of two young adult volunteers, one female and one male, who were previously healthy. The study at large found these results: The study included only a couple of mild cases, and larger cohorts that include severe cases with pre-infection samples were judged to be necessary. The detection of some responding clones in pre-infection memory suggests that pre-existing cross-reactive memory T cells joined the SARS-CoV-2 response. Balanced CD4/CD8 phenotypes were observed for clones contracting from day 15 to 85, whereas a bias towards CD4+ was observed for a second wave of clones expanding from day 15 to 37. SARS-CoV-2 specificity of the second-wave clones peaking on day 37 was not confirmed. Contracting CD4+ clones were found mainly in CM and EM memory subsets, while CD8+ clones were enriched in EMRA.

PBMCs were isolated by Ficoll-Paque density gradient centrifugation. This clonotype was seen a handful of times. There is no known antigen for this receptor. Within one base of it there is no much larger clone, and no base qualities were kept. TCRdb records Illumina NovaSeq 6000 as the sequencer. TCRalpha and TCRbeta cDNA libraries were constructed by 5'RACE with constant-segment primers, with sample barcodes and unique molecular identifiers being introduced. Trizol reagent was used to extract RNA from every sample. Amplification of the libraries took two PCR steps, and the second step added a second sample barcode plus Illumina TruSeq adapters. Sequencing of the libraries was done on an Illumina NovaSeq, producing 2 x 150 bp paired-end reads. The original methods were these. Reads were demultiplexed and collapsed into UMI-guided consensus sequences with migec v1.2.7. Using mixcr v2.1.11, UMI consensuses were aligned to TRA and TRB V and J templates and then assembled into clonotypes. A clonotype was counted as expanded or contracted only when both edgeR and NoisET called the clonotype significant, with the noise models trained on biological replicates. For edgeR calls, the cutoffs were a false discovery rate-adjusted p below 0.01 and a log2 fold-change threshold of 1. As an exploratory analysis of dynamics, PCA with hierarchical clustering was applied to max-normalized trajectories of the 1000 most abundant clonotypes. Separately sequenced CD4+ and CD8+ repertoires were used to assign a CD4 or CD8 phenotype to each responding clone. TCRdb reprocessed the public reads (quality trimming at Q25 with fastp, clone calling with MiXCR) and kept in-frame beta chains. Every entry covers one CDR3 protein and lists the most common genes and DNA from its rows. The V and J calls were determined by TCRdb, not by the authors. The sample has 500,000 to 650,000 distinct CDR3 sequences on record, about 20% of them singletons. The ten biggest clones cover 7.5% to 9.5% of the sample.

Trimming takes 2 bases from V and 3 bases from J, and the germline ends sit 6 bases apart. CDR1 and CDR2 (SGHRS, YFSETQ) derive from the germline V gene. From its cysteine to its phenylalanine, the CDR3 spans 13 amino acids. CDR3 DNA is the only sequence kept; it has 39 bases, read in frame from the first base. Sequencing input: PBMCs or a T cell subset sorted from them (not recorded which). The clonotype comes from an adult woman who had mild COVID-19 (a few samples of this study predate the infection). The sample titles of this study are shuffled in the database, so cell type and time point are left out; the donor was told from shared clones. Recombination joined TRBV5-1 with TRBJ1-5; the D gene is unclear. The encoded CDR3 is CASSFDLNQPQHF. The DNA sequence is TGCGCCAGCAGCTTCGACCTCAATCAGCCCCAGCATTTT. With the rest looked up from the reference TRBV5-1 and TRBJ1-5 genes rather than sequenced, the full variable domain is KAGVTQTPRYLIKTRGQQVTLSCSPISGHRSVSWYQQTPGQGLQFLFEYFSETQRNKGNFPGRFSGRQFSNSRSEMNVSTLELGDSALYLCASSFDLNQPQHFGDGTRLSIL.